A selection of T cell receptor beta chains follows, all from one sample in a study of shared clonotypes between healthy human individuals. TCRdb's table, derived via immunoSEQ multiplex PCR, lists solely in-frame clones and lacks some. The sample holds 900,000 to 1,200,000 clones, around 78% seen once. Sequencing was done on a sample of memory CD4+ T cells from PBMCs. These receptors were collected from a man between 18 and 29 years old in good health. Some clones in this sample may be carry-over from other donors' samples. Each CDR3 is given with its conserved first and last residue. A D gene is named only where the DNA matches it firmly. Size is stated for part of the rows, as once, few or many counts, or as a class when the clone is expanded.

v_gene	abundance	j_gene	d_gene	CDR3aa	CDR3nt
TRBV5-4	once	TRBJ2-1	-	CASSLGPPGGVEQFF	TGTGCCAGCAGCTTGGGTCCTCCAGGAGGTGTTGAGCAGTTCTTC
TRBV19	-	TRBJ1-1	-	CASSPQTRSTEAFF	TGTGCCAGTAGTCCCCAGACCCGGAGCACTGAAGCTTTCTTT
TRBV9	few	TRBJ1-1	TRBD1	CASSVQGGAATEAFF	TGTGCCAGCAGCGTACAGGGGGGCGCTGCCACTGAAGCTTTCTTT
TRBV11-2	-	TRBJ2-3	TRBD2	CASSLAPSGRDTQYF	TGTGCCAGCAGCTTAGCCCCTAGCGGGAGGGATACGCAGTATTTT
TRBV10-3	-	TRBJ2-7	-	CAISATTGSSYEQYF	TGTGCCATCAGTGCGACGACAGGTAGCTCCTACGAGCAGTACTTC
TRBV5-1	-	TRBJ1-1	-	CASSSMGGMNTEAFF	TGCGCCAGCAGCTCAATGGGGGGGATGAACACTGAAGCTTTCTTT
TRBV5-8	-	TRBJ1-4	-	CASSLQGFNEKLFF	TGTGCCAGCAGCTTACAGGGATTTAATGAAAAACTGTTTTTT
TRBV2	-	TRBJ2-7	-	CASLEQESSYEQYF	TGTGCCAGCCTGGAGCAGGAGAGCTCCTACGAGCAGTACTTC
TRBV14	-	TRBJ2-1	-	CASSQGTGYINEQFF	TGTGCCAGCAGCCAAGGTACAGGGTATATCAATGAGCAGTTCTTC
TRBV19	-	TRBJ1-5	-	CASSAKNSNQPQHF	TGTGCCAGTAGTGCAAAGAATAGCAATCAGCCCCAGCATTTT
TRBV15	-	TRBJ2-3	TRBD2	CATSGGTSGVTDTQYF	TGTGCCACCAGCGGCGGGACTAGCGGAGTCACAGATACGCAGTATTTT
TRBV18	-	TRBJ2-1	TRBD2	CASSLLTSGSYNEQFF	TGTGCCAGCTCACTTTTGACTAGCGGCTCCTACAATGAGCAGTTCTTC
TRBV11-2	-	TRBJ1-5	-	CASSFTFGSNQPQHF	TGTGCCAGCAGCTTTACGTTCGGGAGCAATCAGCCCCAGCATTTT
TRBV19	-	TRBJ2-5	-	CASSIVRGGETQYF	TGTGCCAGTAGTATAGTCAGGGGGGGAGAGACCCAGTACTTC
TRBV5-1	-	TRBJ2-1	-	CASSEAGAYGSPFF	TGCGCCAGCAGCGAAGCAGGGGCCTACGGTAGCCCGTTCTTC
TRBV30	-	TRBJ2-1	-	CAWSRIGSSEQFF	TGTGCCTGGAGTAGGATCGGGAGTTCTGAGCAGTTCTTC
TRBV11-2	-	TRBJ2-7	-	CASSQLYGGYEQYF	TGTGCCAGCAGCCAATTATACGGGGGATACGAGCAGTACTTC
TRBV5-1	-	TRBJ1-2	TRBD1	CASSPTTGDYGYTF	TGCGCCAGCAGCCCCACGACAGGGGACTATGGCTACACCTTC
TRBV4-3	-	TRBJ2-5	TRBD1	CASSQRQGVYETQYF	TGCGCCAGCAGCCAGCGACAGGGGGTCTACGAGACCCAGTACTTC
TRBV6-1	-	TRBJ2-2	-	CASSAQAPGELFF	TGTGCCAGTAGTGCCCAGGCCCCCGGGGAGCTGTTTTTT
TRBV4-1	-	TRBJ2-3	TRBD2	CASRKRETDTQYF	TGCGCCAGCAGGAAGCGGGAAACAGATACGCAGTATTTT
TRBV2	-	TRBJ2-7	TRBD1	CASSEGQGSYEQYF	TGTGCCAGCAGTGAAGGACAGGGGTCCTACGAGCAGTACTTC
TRBV2	-	TRBJ1-1	-	CAIRDLNTEAFF	TGTGCCATCCGCGACTTGAACACTGAAGCTTTCTTT
TRBV4-1	-	TRBJ1-3	-	CASSRNRESGNTIYF	TGCGCCAGCAGCCGAAACAGGGAATCCGGAAACACCATATATTTT
TRBV11-3	few	TRBJ2-5	-	CASALGAGETQYF	TGTGCCAGCGCACTGGGAGCAGGGGAGACCCAGTACTTC
TRBV18	-	TRBJ1-1	TRBD1	CASSPIRQGSAEAFF	TGTGCCAGCTCACCCATACGACAGGGGTCCGCTGAAGCTTTCTTT
TRBV11-2	-	TRBJ2-4	TRBD2	CASSLTGLNHVPKNIQYF	TGTGCCAGCAGCTTAACGGGACTAAACCATGTACCCAAAAACATTCAGTACTTC
TRBV15	-	TRBJ2-7	TRBD2	CATSRDGGIEQYF	TGTGCCACCAGCAGAGACGGGGGGATCGAGCAGTACTTC
TRBV30	-	TRBJ2-3	-	CAWSLTGSTDTQYF	TGTGCCTGGAGTTTGACAGGTAGCACAGATACGCAGTATTTT